This TCR beta chain was observed in a study of T cells in Graves' hyperthyroidism and ophthalmopathy. Study-level results: Most thyroid clonotypes expanded above 0.001 were also detected in blood.

The CDR3 has 15 residues. The germline gives CDR1 LNHDA, CDR2 SQIVND (reference sequence). V lost 1 base to trimming and J lost 3 bases, with 11 bases between them. This clonotype was seen a few times. Its antigen is unidentified. Amplified regions were TCR beta CDR3 sequences from RNA transcripts. First-round RT-PCR of the TCR CDR3 relied on the HTBI primer set. One entry per CDR3 protein results from TCRdb running MiXCR on the multiplex PCR reads. The table includes about 590,000 distinct CDR3 sequences, approximately 15% detected once. Sequenced material: blood. The TCR comes from a woman under 30 with Graves' ophthalmopathy. The chain recombines TRBV19 with TRBJ2-3; D remains ambiguous. CDR3 in DNA: TGTGCCAGTAGTATAGTTTTAAGGGTAACAGATACGCAGTATTTT. Its translation is CASSIVLRVTDTQYF.